Shown below are 18 T cell receptor beta chains from a single sample sequenced in a study of T cells in tuberculosis. Clones were read by immunoSEQ multiplex PCR, and TCRdb kept only the in-frame ones, dropping some. Of 25,000 to 30,000 clones in the sample, more than 85% were seen once. Input material: PBMCs. These TCRs come from a donor aged 10-30 years with latent tuberculosis or without tuberculosis infection.

The chain is built from TRBV7-8 and TRBJ2-7; TRBD2 matches at 8 bases. The V gene's germline CDR1 is SGHVS and CDR2 FQNEAQ. CDR3 length: 15 residues. Unmatched junction bases numbered 6, after V lost 1 base and J lost 4 bases. CDR3 protein: CASSLESGGGYEQYF. Written as DNA, the CDR3 is TGTGCCAGCAGCTTAGAAAGCGGGGGAGGATACGAGCAGTACTTC. The full variable domain, with the rest looked up from reference TRBV7-8 and TRBJ2-7, is GAGVSQSPRYKVAKRGQDVALRCDPISGHVSLFWYQQALGQGPEFLTYFQNEAQLDKSGLPSDRFFAERPEGSVSTLKIQRTQQEDSAVYLCASSLESGGGYEQYFGPGTRLTVT.

The V call is TRBV7-2, the J call TRBJ2-1; D perhaps matches TRBD2 (6 bases). CDR1 SGHTA and CDR2 FQGNSA come from the germline V gene. Trimming removed 5 bases at V and 5 bases at J, with 13 bases between. CDR3 length: 14 residues. The CDR3 reads CASSPSGVDNEQFF. CDR3 in DNA: TGTGCCAGCAGCCCCTCGGGGGTTGACAATGAGCAGTTCTTC.

This chain links TRBV5-1 with TRBJ2-7, with 9 nucleotides matching TRBD1. In germline, CDR1 is SGHRS, CDR2 YFSETQ. The CDR3 is 15 residues long. Trimming took 5 bases from V and 0 from J; bases not matched to a gene: 6. CDR3 DNA: TGCGCCAGCAGTTCCGTGACAGGGGGCTCCTACGAGCAGTACTTC. Amino acids: CASSSVTGGSYEQYF.

This chain links TRBV18 with TRBJ1-1, with D uncertain. CDR1 is KGHSH and CDR2 is LQKENI in the germline V gene. V dropped 3 bases and J dropped 1 base, with 6 bases sitting between them. This CDR3 is 13 amino acids long. Here the CDR3 reads CASSPLSNTEAFF. The CDR3 bases are TGTGCCAGCTCACCCCTATCGAACACTGAAGCTTTCTTT.

This chain links TRBV28 with TRBJ2-1; 11 bases are a match to TRBD2. Germline CDR1 and CDR2: MDHEN and SYDVKM. The CDR3 length is 18 residues. V shed 3 bases, J shed 3 bases, and the junction held 10 bases outside the gene matches. CDR3 in DNA: TGTGCCAGCAGTTTGTTACTAGCGGGGGAAACCCTCTACAATGAGCAGTTCTTC. Translating gives CASSLLLAGETLYNEQFF. Supplemented by reference TRBV28 and TRBJ2-1, the full variable domain reads DVKVTQSSRYLVKRTGEKVFLECVQDMDHENMFWYRQDPGLGLRLIYFSYDVKMKEKGDIPEGYSVSREKKERFSLILESASTNQTSMYLCASSLLLAGETLYNEQFFGPGTRLTVL.

V gene TRBV6-6 combines with J gene TRBJ1-2; D not certain. Trimming removed 0 bases at V and 0 bases at J, with 8 bases between. This CDR3 is 15 amino acids long. The germline gives CDR1 MNHNY, CDR2 SVGAGI (reference sequence). The CDR3 nucleotides are TGTGCCAGCAGTTACTCACCCGGAGCTAACTATGGCTACACCTTC. This codes for CASSYSPGANYGYTF.

This chain joins TRBV9 and TRBJ2-7; 11 bases fit TRBD1. The CDR3 has 14 amino acids. CDR1 and CDR2 (germline): SGDLS, YYNGEE. V was clipped by 2 bases and J by 7 bases; unmatched bases: 5. CDR3 residues: CASSVGQGAGEQYF. The CDR3 DNA reads as TGTGCCAGCAGCGTCGGACAGGGGGCCGGAGAGCAGTACTTC.

V is TRBV4-2 and J is TRBJ2-3, with TRBD2 matching over 8 bases. V trimming: 0 bases; J trimming: 5 bases; junction bases outside the gene matches: 4. CDR3 length: 15 amino acids. CDR1 LGHNA and CDR2 YNFKEQ come from the germline V gene. The CDR3 reads CASSQDSLAGDTQYF. The DNA of the CDR3 is TGTGCCAGCAGCCAAGATTCCCTAGCGGGAGATACGCAGTATTTT.

This clone was recorded once. The chain couples TRBV19 to TRBJ2-5; a weak D match, TRBD1 (6 bases). V was shortened by 4 bases and J by 4 bases, with 16 bases between the two germline ends. The CDR3 spans 15 residues. Germline values: CDR1 LNHDA, CDR2 SQIVND (reference sequence). CDR3 loop: CASSNPPTGLETQYF. The CDR3 DNA is TGTGCCAGTAGTAATCCCCCCACAGGGTTAGAGACCCAGTACTTC.

This chain connects TRBV5-1 to TRBJ2-1, with D perhaps matching TRBD2 (5 bases). Germline lookup yields CDR1 SGHRS and CDR2 YFSETQ. V lost 0 bases, J lost 9 bases, and 16 bases lay in between. This CDR3 has 15 residues. CDR3 coding DNA: TGCGCCAGCAGCTTGGCCGGGCGGCTAGCAGGTGAGCAGTTCTTC. Protein: CASSLAGRLAGEQFF. The whole variable domain, remainder taken from reference TRBV5-1 and TRBJ2-1, is KAGVTQTPRYLIKTRGQQVTLSCSPISGHRSVSWYQQTPGQGLQFLFEYFSETQRNKGNFPGRFSGRQFSNSRSEMNVSTLELGDSALYLCASSLAGRLAGEQFFGPGTRLTVL.

The chain has TRBV7-3 and TRBJ2-2, with D tentatively TRBD1 (6 bases). CDR3 size: 14 residues. The germline V gene encodes CDR1 SGHTA and CDR2 FQGTGA. V was clipped by 4 bases and J by 7 bases, with 13 bases between them. For the CDR3, the DNA is TGTGCCAGCAGCTGGAACAGGGTCGGCGGGGAGCTGTTTTTT. It yields the protein CASSWNRVGGELFF.

In its sample, this clone was seen a few times. The gene calls are TRBV29-1 and TRBJ2-7, with 8 bases that match TRBD1. Germline-derived CDR1 and CDR2 are SQVTM and ANQGSEA. CDR3 length equals 12 residues. The junction had 3 bases not matched to a gene; V was cut back by 5 bases and J by 3 bases. The DNA of the CDR3 is TGCAGCGTTACAGGGGGAGACTACGAGCAGTACTTC. Encoded protein: CSVTGGDYEQYF.

This chain links TRBV14 with TRBJ1-2, with 8 nucleotides matching TRBD1. This CDR3 spans 14 amino acids. The germline V gene encodes CDR1 SGHDN and CDR2 FVKESK. Unmatched junction bases numbered 4, after V lost 3 bases and J lost 4 bases. CDR3 amino acids: CASSHQDRVYGYTF. The CDR3 DNA sequence: TGTGCCAGCAGCCACCAGGACAGGGTCTATGGCTACACCTTC. Full variable domain (missing parts from reference TRBV14 and TRBJ1-2): EAGVTQFPSHSVIEKGQTVTLRCDPISGHDNLYWYRRVMGKEIKFLLHFVKESKQDESGMPNNRFLAERTGGTYSTLKVQPAELEDSGVYFCASSHQDRVYGYTFGSGTRLTVV.

J is TRBJ2-3 and V is TRBV5-4; 15 nucleotides agree with TRBD2. V shed 0 bases and J 2 bases; nucleotides not matched to a gene: 4. CDR3 length: 18 amino acids. The germline V gene encodes CDR1 SGHNT and CDR2 YYREEE (reference sequence). The CDR3 DNA follows: TGTGCCAGCAGCTTGGGGACTAGCGGGAGGGCCTCCACAGATACGCAGTATTTT. This translates into CASSLGTSGRASTDTQYF.

V usage is TRBV18 and J usage is TRBJ1-1; D not resolved. Germline CDR1 and CDR2: KGHSH and LQKENI. Deletions cut 8 bases from V and 1 base from J, with 14 bases between. CDR3 length equals 14 residues. CDR3 coding DNA: TGTGCCAGCGTAATTGTCCAGTCGAACACTGAAGCTTTCTTT. Its protein is CASVIVQSNTEAFF.

The chain joins TRBV7-2 to TRBJ1-2; TRBD1 aligns across 9 bases. V was clipped by 6 bases and J by 0 bases; unmatched bases: 8. Germline loops: CDR1 SGHTA, CDR2 FQGNSA. CDR3 size: 16 residues. Here the CDR3 reads CASRLSGQGPNYGYTF. The CDR3 DNA follows: TGTGCCAGCAGGTTGAGCGGACAGGGGCCTAACTATGGCTACACCTTC.

The rearrangement uses TRBV25-1 and TRBJ2-7, with D possibly matching TRBD2 (5 bases). Germline loops: CDR1 MGHDK, CDR2 SYGVNS. This CDR3 comprises 13 residues. The V gene lost 5 bases and the J gene lost 0 bases, with 8 bases spanning the gap. CDR3 amino acids: CASSLRASYEQYF. DNA of the CDR3: TGTGCCAGCAGTTTGCGGGCCTCCTACGAGCAGTACTTC.

The V gene is TRBV28, the J gene TRBJ1-1; possible D gene TRBD1, 6 bases. The CDR3 is made up of 12 amino acids. With 8 bases removed from V and 11 bases from J, the gap between germline ends came to 18 bases. From germline, CDR1 is MDHEN and CDR2 SYDVKM. The CDR3 spells CASRRQEVRAFF. CDR3 sequence (DNA): TGTGCCAGCCGGAGACAGGAGGTTAGGGCTTTCTTT.